This TCR beta chain emerged from a study of CD8+ T cells in alopecia areata. Whole-study context: C3H/HeJ donors with spontaneous alopecia, about 6-12 months old, supplied skin grafts to roughly 6-10-week-old female C3H/HeJ mice.

Study-wide points: An increase in clonality over normal scalp was evident in lesional scalp, especially alopecia totalis/universalis. It was less clear whether patients shared TCRs than it was in mice, possibly because of HLA. Scalp sequencing captures resident alphabeta T cells of normal skin too.

Pooled cutaneous lymph node cells were sorted using CD4, CD8alpha, NKG2D, NKG2ACE and other markers. Germline-derived CDR1 and CDR2 are NSHNY and SYGAGN. The CDR3 consists of 14 residues. Investigators isolated RNA and reverse transcribed it into cDNA to act as the sequencing template. The repertoire was sequenced with immunoSEQ multiplex PCR; TCRdb's copy has only in-frame clones and lacks some. The sample is made up of 9,800 or so clones, none counted only once. This clone showed up many times. What it binds is not known. Genes here carry mouse names. The CDR3 goes on 4 residues after the read ends, and that part is filled in from the germline J gene.

This TCR derives from a C3H/HeJ mouse with alopecia areata. These mice share the MHC haplotype H2-k. Sequencing input: CD8+ T cells sorted from a lymph node. The chain joins TRBV13-1 to TRBJ2-7; 9 bases are shared with TRBD1. CDR3 DNA (partial): TGTGCCAGCAGTGGCACAGGGGGCTGGGAT. Its translation: CASSGTGGWD. The whole CDR3 protein is CASSGTGGWDEQYF.